The entry that follows covers one T cell receptor beta chain sequence. Authors' processing steps: Reference gene primers were amplified, and this amplification served to estimate nucleated cell counts. Sequencing was performed with immunoSEQ multiplex PCR; in TCRdb, only in-frame clones are kept and a portion is missing. Clonal size and the V and J genes are those of that table, whereas D and trimming came from the DNA. This sample has 200,000 to 250,000 clones, with around nine tenths found just once. This specimen comes from a study of blood T cell repertoires in COVID-19. Study-level background: Spain, Italy and the United States supplied samples that represented acute and convalescent COVID-19. In each case, the material was cDNA or gDNA derived from T cells, B-cell-depleted T cells, or PBMCs.

V was pared by 8 bases and J by 14 bases, with 13 bases between. Looked up from germline, CDR1 is MNHEY and CDR2 is SVGAGI. CDR3 length equals 10 residues. This chain uses TRBV6-5 with TRBJ1-3; the D is unclear. The sequenced sample was peripheral blood. The TCR was taken from a woman aged 60 to 75 with acute or convalescent COVID-19. The CDR3: CASSTGALYF. The CDR3 bases are TGTGCCAGCTCAACCGGAGCCTTATATTTT.